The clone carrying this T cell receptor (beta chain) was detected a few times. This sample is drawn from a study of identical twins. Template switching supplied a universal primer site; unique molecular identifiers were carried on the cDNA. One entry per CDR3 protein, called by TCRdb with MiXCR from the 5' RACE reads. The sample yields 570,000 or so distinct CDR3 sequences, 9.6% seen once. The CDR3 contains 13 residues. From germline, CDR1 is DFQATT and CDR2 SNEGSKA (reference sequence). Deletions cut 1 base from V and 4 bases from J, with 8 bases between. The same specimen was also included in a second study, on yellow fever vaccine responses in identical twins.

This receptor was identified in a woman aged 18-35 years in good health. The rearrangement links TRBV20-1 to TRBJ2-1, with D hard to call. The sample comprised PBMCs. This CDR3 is CSARVGQYNEQFF. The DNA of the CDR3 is TGCAGTGCTAGAGTAGGGCAGTACAATGAGCAGTTCTTC.